This T cell receptor beta chain was identified in a study of blood T cell repertoires in COVID-19. Turning to the study itself: Spain, Italy and the United States supplied samples that represented acute and convalescent COVID-19. Sources were T cells, B-cell-depleted T cells, or PBMCs; the material itself was cDNA or gDNA.

CDR1 is SGHRS, CDR2 YFSETQ, per germline. V lost 0 bases to trimming and J lost 8 bases, with 12 bases between them. This CDR3 contains 15 residues. Per the original methods: Quantification of nucleated cells was approximated via reference gene primer amplification. TCRdb's copy holds only in-frame clones and misses some; the assay was immunoSEQ multiplex PCR. V, J and clone size were drawn from that table, and D and trimming were deduced from the DNA. Of over 250,000 clones in the sample, around 89% were seen once. This TCR derives from a man between 40 and 49 years old who had recovered from COVID-19. The J gene is TRBJ1-6, the V gene TRBV5-1; D call uncertain. Sequencing used PBMCs or T cells enriched from blood (not recorded which). The CDR3 region is CASSLAQQTYSPLHF. The CDR3 coding sequence is TGCGCCAGCAGCTTGGCCCAACAGACCTATTCACCCCTCCACTTT.